The text below deals with one T cell receptor beta chain. Measured with immunoSEQ multiplex PCR; TCRdb has only the in-frame clones, and not every one. The table includes roughly 300,000 clones, approximately 91% detected once. This record belongs to a study of blood T cell repertoires in COVID-19. Germline loops: CDR1 SGHNT, CDR2 YENEEA. V trimming: 3 bases; J trimming: 6 bases; junction bases outside the gene matches: 12. The CDR3 is made up of 16 amino acids. The sequenced material came from PBMCs or T cells enriched from blood (not recorded which). The TCR sequence derives from a woman between 40 and 55 years old with acute COVID-19. The chain carries TRBV11-3 and TRBJ2-7; the match to TRBD2 covers 9 bases. In DNA, the CDR3 is TGTGCCAGCAGCTTCGAGTCTAGCGGGATAGGTGCCGAGCAGTACTTC. Protein product: CASSFESSGIGAEQYF.